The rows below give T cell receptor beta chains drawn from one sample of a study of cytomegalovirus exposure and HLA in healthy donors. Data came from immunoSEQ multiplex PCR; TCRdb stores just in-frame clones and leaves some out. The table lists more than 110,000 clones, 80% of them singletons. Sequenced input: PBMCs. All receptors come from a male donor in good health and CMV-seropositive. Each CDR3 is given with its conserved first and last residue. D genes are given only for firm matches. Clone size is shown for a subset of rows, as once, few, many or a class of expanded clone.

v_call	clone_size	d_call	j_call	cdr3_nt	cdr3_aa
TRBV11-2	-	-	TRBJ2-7	TGTGCCAGCAGCTTAGACCTCCAACTGGAGCAGTACTTC	CASSLDLQLEQYF
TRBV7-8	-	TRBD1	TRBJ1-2	TGTGCCAGCAGCTTAGCTCCGGTAGGGGGCATGGGCTACACCTTC	CASSLAPVGGMGYTF
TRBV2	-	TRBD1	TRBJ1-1	TGTGCCAGCAGTGTTCAGGGGGTCAACACTGAAGCTTTCTTT	CASSVQGVNTEAFF
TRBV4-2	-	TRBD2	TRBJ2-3	TGTGCCAGCAGCCAAAACCCGACTAGCGGGAGGACAGATACGCAGTATTTT	CASSQNPTSGRTDTQYF
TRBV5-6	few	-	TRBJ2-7	TGTGCCAGCAGCTTGCCCGGTTTTGGGAGCTCCTACGAGCAGTACTTC	CASSLPGFGSSYEQYF
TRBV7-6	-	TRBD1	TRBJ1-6	TGTGCCAGCAGCTTATGGGGGCAGGGGGATTCACCCCTCCACTTT	CASSLWGQGDSPLHF
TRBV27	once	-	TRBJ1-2	TGTGCCAGCAGTTTAAGTCAGTCCTATGGCTACACCTTC	CASSLSQSYGYTF
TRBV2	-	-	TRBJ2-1	TGTGCCAGCAGTGAAGGAGGGACCTACAATGAGCAGTTCTTC	CASSEGGTYNEQFF
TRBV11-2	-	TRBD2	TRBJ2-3	TGTGCCAGCAGCTTAGAGTCTAGCGGGGGGGCGGATACGCAGTATTTT	CASSLESSGGADTQYF
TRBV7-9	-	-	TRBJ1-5	TGTGCCAGCAGCCTTCCCCTTGGGGGACAAGCCAATCAGCCCCAGCATTTT	CASSLPLGGQANQPQHF
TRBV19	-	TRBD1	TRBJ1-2	TGTGCCAGTAGTATAATAGGACAGGGCAACTTTAACTATGGCTACACCTTC	CASSIIGQGNFNYGYTF
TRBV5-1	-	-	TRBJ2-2	TGCGCCAGCAGCTTGGAAGGGGGGGACACCGGGGAGCTGTTTTTT	CASSLEGGDTGELFF
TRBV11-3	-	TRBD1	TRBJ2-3	TGTGCCAGCAGCGACAGGGCGGGAGATACGCAGTATTTT	CASSDRAGDTQYF
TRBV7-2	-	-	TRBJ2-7	TGTGCCAGCTGTACAGGGTCGAGGGAGCAGTACTTC	CASCTGSREQYF
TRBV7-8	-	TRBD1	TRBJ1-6	TGTGCCAGCAGCTCCTCGACAGGGCTGAGCTCCTATAATTCACCCCTCCACTTT	CASSSSTGLSSYNSPLHF
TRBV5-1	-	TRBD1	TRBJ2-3	TGCGCCAGCAGCACCGGGACAGGGAGCAGGGAAGATACGCAGTATTTT	CASSTGTGSREDTQYF
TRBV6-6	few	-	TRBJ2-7	TGTGCCAGCAGTTACCCAGTTGCCGAGCAGTACTTC	CASSYPVAEQYF
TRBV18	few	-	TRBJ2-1	TGTGCCAGCTCACCATTCGCGCAGGACAATGAGCAGTTCTTC	CASSPFAQDNEQFF
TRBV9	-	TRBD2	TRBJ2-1	TGTGCCAGCAGCGTGGCTAGCGGGGGCTATGAGCAGTTCTTC	CASSVASGGYEQFF
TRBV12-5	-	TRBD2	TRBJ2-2	TGTGCTAGTGGTGGTGTAGCGGGGGGGCGCACCGGGGAGCTGTTTTTT	CASGGVAGGRTGELFF